This TCR beta chain came from a study of regulatory T cells in long-lasting Graves disease. General observations from the study: Among the persistent patients, 2,741 public clonotypes were shared, more than the roughly 900 shared among new patients.

V lost 0 bases, J lost 6 bases, and 7 bases stayed unmatched. Looked up from germline, CDR1 is GTSNPN and CDR2 is SVGIG (reference sequence). This CDR3 has 15 residues. TCR beta libraries were built with iRepertoire HTBI primers and Arm-PCR of CDR3 regions. In TCRdb, the multiplex PCR reads were re-called with MiXCR into one record per CDR3 protein. The sample holds about 610,000 distinct CDR3 sequences, roughly 16% seen once. Time point noted: newly diagnosed GD, antithyroid drugs for less than 3 months. RNA extracted from PBMCs served as the sequencing template. Patients met American Thyroid Association criteria for Graves' disease. Turning to this clonotype: The antigen remains undetermined.

These data also featured in a second study, about T cells in Graves' hyperthyroidism and ophthalmopathy. This second study says: The HTBI primer set drove a first-round RT-PCR of the TCR CDR3.

The sequencing here drew on peripheral blood mononuclear cells (PBMCs), taken at new diagnosis, from a patient treated with antithyroid drugs. The V gene is TRBV30, the J gene TRBJ2-1; 8 positions match TRBD1. The receptor's source is a man younger than 35 with Graves disease. The CDR3 here is CAWSVSITGGNEQFF. CDR3 in DNA: TGTGCCTGGAGTGTGTCAATAACAGGGGGCAATGAGCAGTTCTTC.